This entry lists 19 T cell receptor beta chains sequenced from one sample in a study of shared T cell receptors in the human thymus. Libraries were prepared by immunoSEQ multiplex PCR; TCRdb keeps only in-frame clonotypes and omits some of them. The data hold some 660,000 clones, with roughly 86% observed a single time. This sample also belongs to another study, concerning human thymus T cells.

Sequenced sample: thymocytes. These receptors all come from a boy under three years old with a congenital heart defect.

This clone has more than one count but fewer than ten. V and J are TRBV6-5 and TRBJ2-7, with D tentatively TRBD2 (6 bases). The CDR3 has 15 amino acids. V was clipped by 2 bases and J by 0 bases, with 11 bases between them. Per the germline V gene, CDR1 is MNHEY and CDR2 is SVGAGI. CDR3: CASSYKGLSSYEQYF. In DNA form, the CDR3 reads TGTGCCAGCAGTTACAAGGGACTGAGCTCCTACGAGCAGTACTTC.

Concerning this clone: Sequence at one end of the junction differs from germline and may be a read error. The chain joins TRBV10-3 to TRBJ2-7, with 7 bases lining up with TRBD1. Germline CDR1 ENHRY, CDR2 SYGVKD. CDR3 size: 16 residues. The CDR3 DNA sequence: TGTGCCACCAGTCGCGTCTGGGGGACAGTTTCATACGAGCAGTACTTC. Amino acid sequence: CATSRVWGTVSYEQYF.

CDR3 sequence: CASSLGPPSGGPSDASTDTQYF. Written as DNA, the CDR3 is TGTGCCAGCAGCTTAGGTCCCCCTAGCGGGGGGCCCTCTGATGCTAGCACAGATACGCAGTATTTT. The genes are TRBV7-3 and TRBJ2-3, with 11 positions matching TRBD2. The V gene end was trimmed by 2 bases and the J gene end by 0 bases; junction bases not matched to a gene: 19. This CDR3 region has 22 residues. Germline-derived CDR1 and CDR2 are SGHTA and FQGTGA.

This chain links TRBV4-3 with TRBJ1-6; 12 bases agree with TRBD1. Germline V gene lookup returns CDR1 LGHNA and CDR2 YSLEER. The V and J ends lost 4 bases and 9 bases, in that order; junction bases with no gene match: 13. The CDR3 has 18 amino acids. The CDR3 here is CASSLVTPPGQGASPLHF. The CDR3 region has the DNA TGCGCCAGCAGCCTAGTAACGCCACCGGGACAGGGGGCTTCACCCCTCCACTTT.

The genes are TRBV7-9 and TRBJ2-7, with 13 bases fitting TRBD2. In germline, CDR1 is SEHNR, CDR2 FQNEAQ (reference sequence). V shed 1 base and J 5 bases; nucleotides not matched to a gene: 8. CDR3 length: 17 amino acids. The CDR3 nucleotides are TGTGCCAGCAGCTTAGTACGCGGGACTAGCGGGGAAGACGAGCAGTACTTC. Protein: CASSLVRGTSGEDEQYF.

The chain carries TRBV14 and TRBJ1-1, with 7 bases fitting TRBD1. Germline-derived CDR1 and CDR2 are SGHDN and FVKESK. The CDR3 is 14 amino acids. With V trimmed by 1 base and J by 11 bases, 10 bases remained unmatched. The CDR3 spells CASSQGGDREVAFF. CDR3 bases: TGTGCCAGCAGCCAAGGGGGCGACAGGGAAGTTGCTTTCTTT.

This CDR3 is CAIRGDTQYF. The CDR3 DNA sequence: TGTGCCATACGGGGAGATACGCAGTATTTT. V gene TRBV6-4 combines with J gene TRBJ2-3; possible D gene TRBD2, 5 bases. This CDR3 is 10 amino acids long. CDR1 and CDR2 from the germline V gene are MRHNA and SNTAGT. V lost 10 bases and J 5 bases, leaving 7 bases between the germline ends.

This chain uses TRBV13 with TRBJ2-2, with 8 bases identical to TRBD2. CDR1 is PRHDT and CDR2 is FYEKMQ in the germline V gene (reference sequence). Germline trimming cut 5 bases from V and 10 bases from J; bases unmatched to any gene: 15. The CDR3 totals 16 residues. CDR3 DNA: TGTGCCAGCAGCCCCTGGGGGAGCGGGAGCGTCGAGGAGCTGTTTTTT. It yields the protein CASSPWGSGSVEELFF. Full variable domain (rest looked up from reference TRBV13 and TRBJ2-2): AAGVIQSPRHLIKEKRETATLKCYPIPRHDTVYWYQQGPGQDPQFLISFYEKMQSDKGSIPDRFSAQQFSDYHSELNMSSLELGDSALYFCASSPWGSGSVEELFFGEGSRLTVL.

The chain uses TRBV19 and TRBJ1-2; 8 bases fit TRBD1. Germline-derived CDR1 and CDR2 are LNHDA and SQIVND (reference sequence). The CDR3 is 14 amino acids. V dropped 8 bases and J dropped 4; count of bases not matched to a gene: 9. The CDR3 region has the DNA TGTGCCAGTGGACAGGGCCACGACTCCTATGGCTACACCTTC. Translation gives CASGQGHDSYGYTF.

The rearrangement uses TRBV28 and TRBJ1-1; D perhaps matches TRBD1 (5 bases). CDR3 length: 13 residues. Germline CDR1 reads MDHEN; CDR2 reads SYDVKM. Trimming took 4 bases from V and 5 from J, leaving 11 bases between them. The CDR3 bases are TGTGCCAGCAGTTCAGGGATTGGGACTGAAGCTTTCTTT. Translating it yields CASSSGIGTEAFF.

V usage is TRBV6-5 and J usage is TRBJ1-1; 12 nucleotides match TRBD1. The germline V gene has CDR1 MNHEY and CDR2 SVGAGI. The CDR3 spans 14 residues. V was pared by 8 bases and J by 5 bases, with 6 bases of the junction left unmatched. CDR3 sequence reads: CASRGTGGVTEAFF. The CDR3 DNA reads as TGTGCCAGCCGAGGGACAGGGGGCGTAACTGAAGCTTTCTTT.

In DNA, the CDR3 is TGTGCCAGCAGCCCCAACTATCACATGAACACTGAAGCTTTCTTT. As protein: CASSPNYHMNTEAFF. This sequence joins TRBV5-6 and TRBJ1-1; D is unresolved. V lost 4 bases and J lost 0, with 13 bases in between. CDR3 length equals 15 residues. From germline, CDR1 is SGHDT and CDR2 YYEEEE.

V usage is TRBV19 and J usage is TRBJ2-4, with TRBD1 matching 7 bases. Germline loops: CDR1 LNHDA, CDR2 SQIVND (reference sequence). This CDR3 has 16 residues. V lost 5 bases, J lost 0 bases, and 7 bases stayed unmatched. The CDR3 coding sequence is TGTGCCAGTAGTTCTCTCGACAGGGAAGCCAAAAACATTCAGTACTTC. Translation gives CASSSLDREAKNIQYF.

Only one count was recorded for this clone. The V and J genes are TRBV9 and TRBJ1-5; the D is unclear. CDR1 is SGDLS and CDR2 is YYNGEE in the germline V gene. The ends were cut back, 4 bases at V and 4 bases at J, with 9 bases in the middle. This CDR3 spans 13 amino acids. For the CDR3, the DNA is TGTGCCAGCAGCCCTCTATCGAATCAGCCCCAGCATTTT. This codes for CASSPLSNQPQHF.

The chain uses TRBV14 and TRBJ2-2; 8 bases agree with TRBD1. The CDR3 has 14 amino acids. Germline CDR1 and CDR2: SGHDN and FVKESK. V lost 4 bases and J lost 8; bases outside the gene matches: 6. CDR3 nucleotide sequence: TGTGCCAGCAGCCCCCCCGGACAGGGAGGGGAGCTGTTTTTT. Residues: CASSPPGQGGELFF.

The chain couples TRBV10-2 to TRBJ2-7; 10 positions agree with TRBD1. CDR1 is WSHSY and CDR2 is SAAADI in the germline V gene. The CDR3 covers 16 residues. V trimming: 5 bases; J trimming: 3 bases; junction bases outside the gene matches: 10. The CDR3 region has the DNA TGCGCCAGCAGTCCTCCCTGGGACAGGGGTGACTACGAGCAGTACTTC. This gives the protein CASSPPWDRGDYEQYF.

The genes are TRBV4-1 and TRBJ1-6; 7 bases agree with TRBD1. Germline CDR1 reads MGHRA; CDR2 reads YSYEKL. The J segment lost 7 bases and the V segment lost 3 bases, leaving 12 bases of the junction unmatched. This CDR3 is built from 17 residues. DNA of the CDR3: TGCGCCAGCAGCCAGACAGGGCTCCCTGGGGGGAATTCACCCCTCCACTTT. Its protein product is CASSQTGLPGGNSPLHF.

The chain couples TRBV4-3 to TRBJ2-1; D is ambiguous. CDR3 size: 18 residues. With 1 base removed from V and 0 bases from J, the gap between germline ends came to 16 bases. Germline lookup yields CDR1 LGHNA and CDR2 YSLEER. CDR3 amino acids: CASSQVEATYSSYNEQFF. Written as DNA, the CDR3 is TGCGCCAGCAGCCAAGTTGAGGCAACCTATAGCTCCTACAATGAGCAGTTCTTC.

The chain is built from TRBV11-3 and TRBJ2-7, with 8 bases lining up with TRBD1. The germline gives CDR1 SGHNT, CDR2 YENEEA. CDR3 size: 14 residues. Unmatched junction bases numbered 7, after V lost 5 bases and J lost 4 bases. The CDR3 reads CASSARDRPYEQYF. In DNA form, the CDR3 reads TGTGCCAGCAGCGCCCGGGACAGGCCGTACGAGCAGTACTTC.